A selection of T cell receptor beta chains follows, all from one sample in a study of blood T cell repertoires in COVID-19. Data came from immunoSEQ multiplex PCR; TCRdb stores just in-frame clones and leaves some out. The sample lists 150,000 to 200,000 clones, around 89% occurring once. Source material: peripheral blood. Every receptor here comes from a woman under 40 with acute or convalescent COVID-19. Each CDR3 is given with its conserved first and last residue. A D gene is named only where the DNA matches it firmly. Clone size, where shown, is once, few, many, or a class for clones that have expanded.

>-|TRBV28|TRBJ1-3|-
CASRPPGLSSGNTIYF
TGTGCCAGCAGACCCCCGGGACTGAGCTCTGGAAACACCATATATTTT
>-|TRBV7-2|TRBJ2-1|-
CASSSRKGGRGNEQFF
TGTGCCAGCAGCAGTAGGAAGGGAGGCCGCGGTAATGAGCAGTTCTTC
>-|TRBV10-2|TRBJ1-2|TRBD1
CASSADREVISYTF
TGCGCCAGCAGCGCGGACAGGGAGGTAATTAGCTACACCTTC
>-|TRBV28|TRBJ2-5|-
CASSPRTAQETQYF
TGTGCCAGCAGTCCCCGGACAGCTCAAGAGACCCAGTACTTC
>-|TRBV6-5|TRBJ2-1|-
CASSPDSNEQFF
TGTGCCAGCAGTCCGGACAGCAATGAGCAGTTCTTC
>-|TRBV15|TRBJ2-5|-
CATSRPGGAQETQYF
TGTGCCACCAGCAGACCTGGGGGGGCCCAAGAGACCCAGTACTTC
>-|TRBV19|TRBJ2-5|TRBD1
CASRGGQGLEPQYF
TGTGCCAGTAGGGGGGGACAGGGACTGGAGCCCCAGTACTTC
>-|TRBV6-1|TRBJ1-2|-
CASSEGEAANYGYTF
TGTGCCAGCAGTGAAGGGGAGGCAGCTAACTATGGCTACACCTTC
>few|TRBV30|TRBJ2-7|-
CASSRTTYEQYF
TGTGCCTCGTCCCGGACAACCTACGAGCAGTACTTC
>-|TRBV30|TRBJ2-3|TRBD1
CAWRASPLDRGHLGLTDTQYF
TGTGCCTGGAGAGCAAGCCCCCTGGACAGGGGACATTTAGGGCTGACAGATACGCAGTATTTT
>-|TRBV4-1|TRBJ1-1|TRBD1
CASGLGTGGTEAFF
TGCGCCAGCGGCCTCGGGACAGGGGGCACTGAAGCTTTCTTT
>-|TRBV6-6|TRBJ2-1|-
CASSYRAAALREQFF
TGTGCCAGCAGTTATCGCGCTGCGGCATTGAGAGAGCAGTTCTTC
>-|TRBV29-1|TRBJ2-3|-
CSVRLPGTDTQYF
TGCAGCGTGAGACTACCGGGCACAGATACGCAGTATTTT
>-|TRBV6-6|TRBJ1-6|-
CASGEGDSPLHF
TGTGCCAGCGGGGAAGGGGATTCACCCCTCCACTTT
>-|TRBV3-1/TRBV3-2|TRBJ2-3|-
CASSQGSPTGKTQYF
TGTGCCAGCAGCCAAGGTTCCCCGACGGGGAAGACGCAGTATTTT
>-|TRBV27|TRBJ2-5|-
CASSPLAGWETQYF
TGTGCCAGCAGTCCCCTAGCAGGATGGGAGACCCAGTACTTC
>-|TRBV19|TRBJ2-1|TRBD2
CASSKTSGRADEQFF
TGTGCCAGTAGTAAGACTAGCGGGAGGGCCGATGAGCAGTTCTTC
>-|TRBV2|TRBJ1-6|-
CALSGESYNSPLHF
TGTGCCTTGTCAGGGGAGTCCTATAATTCACCCCTCCACTTT
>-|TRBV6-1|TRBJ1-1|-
CASSDQGFTEAFF
TGTGCCAGCAGTGACCAGGGGTTCACTGAAGCTTTCTTT
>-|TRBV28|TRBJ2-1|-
CASSPGLSNEQFF
TGTGCCAGCAGCCCGGGACTCAGCAATGAGCAGTTCTTC
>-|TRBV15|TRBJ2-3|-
CATSRDSGYGTDTQYF
TGTGCCACCAGCAGAGATTCAGGGTATGGCACAGATACGCAGTATTTT
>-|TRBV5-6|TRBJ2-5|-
CASSFFSGSETQYF
TGTGCCAGCAGCTTTTTCTCAGGGTCGGAGACCCAGTACTTC
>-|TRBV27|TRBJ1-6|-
CASSLSGGQVLTNSPLHF
TGTGCCAGCAGTTTAAGCGGGGGGCAGGTGCTTACGAATTCACCCCTCCACTTT
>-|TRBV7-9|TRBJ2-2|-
CASSLGGTGKGTGELFF
TGTGCCAGCAGCTTAGGCGGCACAGGGAAGGGCACCGGGGAGCTGTTTTTT